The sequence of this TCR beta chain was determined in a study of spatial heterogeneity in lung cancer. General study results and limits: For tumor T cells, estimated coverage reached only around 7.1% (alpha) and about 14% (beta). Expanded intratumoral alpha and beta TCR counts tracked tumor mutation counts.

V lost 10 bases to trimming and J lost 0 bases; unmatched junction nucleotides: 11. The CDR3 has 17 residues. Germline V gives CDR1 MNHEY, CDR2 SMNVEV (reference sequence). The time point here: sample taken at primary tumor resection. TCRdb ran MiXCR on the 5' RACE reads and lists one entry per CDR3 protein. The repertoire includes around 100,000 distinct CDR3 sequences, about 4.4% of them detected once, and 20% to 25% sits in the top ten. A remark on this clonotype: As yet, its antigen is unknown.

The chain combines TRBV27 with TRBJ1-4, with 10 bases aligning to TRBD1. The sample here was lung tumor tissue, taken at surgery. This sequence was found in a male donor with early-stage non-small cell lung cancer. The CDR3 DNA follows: TGTGCCACCTCAAGTTTAGGACAGGGGGCAACTAATGAAAAACTGTTTTTT. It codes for CATSSLGQGATNEKLFF.